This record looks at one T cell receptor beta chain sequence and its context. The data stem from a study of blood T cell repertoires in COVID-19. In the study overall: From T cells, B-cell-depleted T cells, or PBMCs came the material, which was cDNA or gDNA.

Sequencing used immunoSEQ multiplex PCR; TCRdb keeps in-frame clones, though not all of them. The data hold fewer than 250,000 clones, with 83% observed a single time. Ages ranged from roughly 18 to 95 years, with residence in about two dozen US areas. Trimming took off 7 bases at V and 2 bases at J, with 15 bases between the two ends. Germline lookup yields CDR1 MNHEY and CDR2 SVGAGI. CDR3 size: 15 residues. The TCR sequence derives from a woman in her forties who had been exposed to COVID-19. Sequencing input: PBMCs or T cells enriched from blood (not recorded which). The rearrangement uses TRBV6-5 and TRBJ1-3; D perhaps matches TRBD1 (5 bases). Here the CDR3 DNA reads TGTGCCAGCACTAAGGAGGGGATAGCTGGAAACACCATATATTTT. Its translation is CASTKEGIAGNTIYF.